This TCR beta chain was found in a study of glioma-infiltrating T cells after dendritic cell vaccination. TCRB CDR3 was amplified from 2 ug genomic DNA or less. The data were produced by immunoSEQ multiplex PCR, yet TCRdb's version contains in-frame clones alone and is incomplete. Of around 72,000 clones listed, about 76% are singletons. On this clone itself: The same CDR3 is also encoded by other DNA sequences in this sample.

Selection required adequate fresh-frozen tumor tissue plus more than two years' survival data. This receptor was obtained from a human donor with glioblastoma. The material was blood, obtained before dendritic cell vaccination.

The CDR3 DNA follows: TGTGCCAGCAGTTACCCTTCGGGACAGATAAATCAGCCCCAGCATTTT. It translates to CASSYPSGQINQPQHF. The J gene is TRBJ1-5, the V gene TRBV6-6; 7 nucleotides align to TRBD1. The CDR3 loop spans 16 amino acids. Trimming removed 2 bases from V and 4 bases from J; junction bases left unmatched: 8. CDR1 MNHNY and CDR2 SVGAGI come from the germline V gene (reference sequence).